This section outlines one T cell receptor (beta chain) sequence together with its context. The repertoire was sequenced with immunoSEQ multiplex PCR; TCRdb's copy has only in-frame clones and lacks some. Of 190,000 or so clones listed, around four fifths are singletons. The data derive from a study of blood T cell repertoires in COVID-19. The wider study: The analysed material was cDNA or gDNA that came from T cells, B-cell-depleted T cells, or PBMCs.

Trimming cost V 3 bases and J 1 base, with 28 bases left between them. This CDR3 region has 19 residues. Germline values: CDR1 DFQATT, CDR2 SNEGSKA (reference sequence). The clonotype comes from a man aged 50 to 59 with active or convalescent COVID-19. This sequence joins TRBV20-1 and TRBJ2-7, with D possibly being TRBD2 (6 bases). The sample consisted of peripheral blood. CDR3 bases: TGCAGTGCTAGTAAGGTCGATACACGGAGGGCGTCTGGATCCTACGAGCAGTACTTC. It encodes CSASKVDTRRASGSYEQYF.